Each of the 28 T cell receptor beta chains below was sequenced from the same sample in a study of CD8+ T cells in alopecia areata (dated by TCRdb to 2016 to 2019). Libraries were constructed by the immunoSEQ multiplex PCR assay. To provide template for TCR sequencing, every sample had RNA extracted and reverse transcribed into cDNA. Entries here come from immuneACCESS through TCRdb and include only in-frame sequences with V and J called. Some clones fail to appear in such tables; in the studies checked, an unresolved V gene covers under half of the shortfall, and the cause of the remainder is unknown. Within this sample are roughly 250,000 clones, with roughly 63% of them counted one time only. The leading ten clones occupy around 0.84% of the sample. The treatment or condition label corresponds to: oral pan-JAK inhibitor, 5-10 mg twice daily. The source was CD4+ T cells sorted from blood, collected around week 54, from a patient treated with tofacitinib. The receptors were sampled from a human donor with alopecia areata.

The rearrangement links TRBV7-9 to TRBJ2-5, with 10 bases lining up with TRBD1. Germline-derived CDR1 and CDR2 are SEHNR and FQNEAQ (reference sequence). The V segment lost 5 bases and the J segment 4 bases; nucleotides outside the gene matches: 7. The CDR3 has 15 residues. The CDR3 protein is CASSPLGQGGETQYF. The DNA for the CDR3 is TGTGCCAGCAGCCCACTAGGACAGGGGGGAGAGACCCAGTACTTC. The full variable domain, its missing parts supplied by reference TRBV7-9 and TRBJ2-5, is DTGVSQNPRHKITKRGQNVTFRCDPISEHNRLYWYRQTLGQGPEFLTYFQNEAQLEKSRLLSDRFSAERPKGSFSTLEIQRTEQGDSAMYLCASSPLGQGGETQYFGPGTRLLVL.

This sequence joins TRBV29-1 and TRBJ2-5; possible D gene TRBD1, 5 bases. V was cut by 4 bases and J by 5 bases, with 17 bases left in between. This CDR3 spans 14 amino acids. Germline V gives CDR1 SQVTM, CDR2 ANQGSEA. This CDR3 reads CSVAARVIRETQYF. The DNA for the CDR3 is TGCAGCGTTGCCGCCAGGGTGATACGGGAGACCCAGTACTTC.

This clone was detected only once. V usage is TRBV5-1 and J usage is TRBJ2-7; D ambiguous. Germline CDR1 and CDR2: SGHRS and YFSETQ. Trimming shortened V by 0 bases and J by 0 bases, and 13 bases separated the two germline ends. This CDR3 region has 16 residues. In nucleotides, the CDR3 is TGCGCCAGCAGCTTGGATGACGGCAGAGTCTCCTACGAGCAGTACTTC. Translation gives CASSLDDGRVSYEQYF.

The rearrangement uses TRBV5-6 and TRBJ2-7; 8 bases align to TRBD1. CDR1 is SGHDT, CDR2 YYEEEE, per germline. With 4 bases clipped from V and 7 bases from J, the junction kept 10 bases outside the gene matches. The CDR3 is made up of 14 amino acids. CDR3 region: CASSTPGQGWEQYF. The CDR3, as DNA: TGTGCCAGCAGCACCCCTGGACAGGGTTGGGAGCAGTACTTC.

This clone was seen just once. This chain links TRBV15 with TRBJ2-6; D uncertain. Trimming shortened V by 2 bases and J by 0 bases, and 5 bases separated the two germline ends. This CDR3 region has 15 residues. Germline loops: CDR1 LNHNV, CDR2 YYDKDF (reference sequence). The CDR3 here is CATSRPDSGANVLTF. The CDR3 DNA reads TGTGCCACCAGCAGACCAGACTCTGGGGCCAACGTCCTGACTTTC.

This clone was counted between two and nine times. CDR3 DNA: TGCGCCAGCACGGGGCTGGTTACAGATACGCAGTATTTT. Protein: CASTGLVTDTQYF. V gene TRBV5-1 combines with J gene TRBJ2-3; D assignment may be TRBD1 or TRBD2 (5 bases each). The length of the CDR3 is 13 residues. CDR1 is SGHRS, CDR2 YFSETQ, per germline. Between the trimmed V and J ends, which lost 6 bases and 3 bases, there was a span of 11 bases.

The chain joins TRBV29-1 to TRBJ2-3, with D possibly being TRBD1 (6 bases). The germline V gene has CDR1 SQVTM and CDR2 ANQGSEA. The CDR3 spans 14 residues. V lost 8 bases, J lost 4 bases, and 19 bases lay in between. CDR3 bases: TGCAGCACCTCCCCTAAGGGGGTTGCAGATACGCAGTATTTT. Translation gives CSTSPKGVADTQYF.

The chain employs TRBV11-1 and TRBJ2-6; no clear D gene. The V gene's germline CDR1 is SGHAT and CDR2 FQDESV (reference sequence). Trimming pared 6 bases from V and 0 bases from J, leaving 9 bases between. This CDR3 comprises 15 residues. The CDR3 loop reads CASRAVSSGANVLTF. The CDR3 DNA is TGTGCCAGCAGAGCAGTTAGCTCTGGGGCCAACGTCCTGACTTTC.

The CDR3 sequence is CASSVLAGSTDTQYF. The CDR3 nucleotides read TGTGCCAGCAGTGTACTAGCGGGGAGCACAGATACGCAGTATTTT. V gene TRBV6-5 combines with J gene TRBJ2-3, with 10 bases lining up with TRBD2. Trimming took 5 bases from V and 0 from J; bases not matched to a gene: 2. The CDR3 is made up of 15 amino acids. Germline loops: CDR1 MNHEY, CDR2 SVGAGI.

This clone was observed a few times. This sequence joins TRBV10-3 and TRBJ1-6, with TRBD1 matching over 7 bases. This CDR3 region has 14 residues. J was trimmed by 7 bases and V by 3 bases; bases with no gene match: 3. The germline gives CDR1 ENHRY, CDR2 SYGVKD. The chain's CDR3 is CAISEGTENSPLHF. DNA of the CDR3: TGTGCCATCAGTGAAGGGACAGAAAATTCACCCCTCCACTTT.

The chain carries TRBV30 and TRBJ1-1; TRBD1 agrees at 7 bases. Trimming removed 2 bases from V and 6 bases from J; junction bases left unmatched: 12. The germline V gene has CDR1 GTSNPN and CDR2 SVGIG (reference sequence). The CDR3 spans 15 residues. CDR3 nucleotides: TGTGCCTGGAGTTCCCCGGGACAGAGAATCCCTGAAGCTTTCTTT. The encoded protein is CAWSSPGQRIPEAFF.

The chain uses TRBV5-1 and TRBJ2-5; 8 bases agree with TRBD1. With V trimmed by 2 bases and J by 0 bases, 18 bases remained unmatched. The CDR3 totals 20 residues. Germline assignment: CDR1 SGHRS and CDR2 YFSETQ. The CDR3 is CASSFGPTPHRQGYQETQYF. The CDR3 nucleotides read TGCGCCAGCAGCTTCGGGCCCACCCCCCACCGACAGGGGTACCAAGAGACCCAGTACTTC.

This clone was recorded a few times. CDR3 in DNA: TGCAGCGCGCAACTCGGACTAGCGGGGGCCATGAACACCGGGGAGCTGTTTTTT. Translating it yields CSAQLGLAGAMNTGELFF. V gene TRBV29-1 combines with J gene TRBJ2-2; 13 bases match TRBD2. J lost 1 base, V lost 7 bases, and 12 bases had no gene match. CDR1 SQVTM and CDR2 ANQGSEA come from the germline V gene. The CDR3 consists of 18 residues.

The chain uses TRBV4-1 and TRBJ1-1; 8 positions match TRBD1. Trimming removed 2 bases from V and 5 bases from J; junction bases left unmatched: 7. The CDR3 loop spans 15 amino acids. The germline V gene encodes CDR1 MGHRA and CDR2 YSYEKL. The CDR3 loop is CASSQPQTGVTEAFF. The CDR3 DNA sequence: TGCGCCAGCAGCCAACCCCAGACAGGGGTTACTGAAGCTTTCTTT.

As regards this clone: Different DNA sequences within this sample yield the same CDR3. The chain uses TRBV30 and TRBJ1-5; TRBD1 matches 7 bases. Germline CDR1 GTSNPN, CDR2 SVGIG (reference sequence). V shed 1 base and J 4 bases; nucleotides not matched to a gene: 1. The CDR3 runs 13 residues. Here the CDR3 reads CAWSGQGNQPQHF. CDR3 bases: TGTGCCTGGAGTGGACAGGGAAATCAGCCCCAGCATTTT.

This clone appeared a few times. The genes are TRBV29-1 and TRBJ1-4, with TRBD1 matching 9 bases. The trim removed 6 bases at V and 5 bases at J, leaving 4 bases unmatched. The CDR3 consists of 13 residues. Germline values: CDR1 SQVTM, CDR2 ANQGSEA. The CDR3 nucleotides read TGCAGCGTCCTACAGGGGGCGAATGAAAAACTGTTTTTT. Residues: CSVLQGANEKLFF.

The rearrangement links TRBV29-1 to TRBJ2-5; D might be TRBD1 (6 bases). CDR1 and CDR2 from the germline V gene are SQVTM and ANQGSEA. Trimming left V 7 bases short and J 6 bases short, with 15 bases between. The length of the CDR3 is 12 residues. The CDR3 is CSAQGGGQTQYF. The CDR3 nucleotides are TGCAGCGCGCAAGGGGGTGGGCAGACCCAGTACTTC.

This clone has just a few counts. V is TRBV29-1 and J is TRBJ2-6; 7 nucleotides agree with TRBD2. This CDR3 is built from 12 residues. Germline CDR1 SQVTM, CDR2 ANQGSEA. With V trimmed by 7 bases and J by 9 bases, 6 bases remained unmatched. CDR3 nucleotides: TGCAGCGCACGGGGGGAGGGCAACGTCCTGACTTTC. Protein sequence: CSARGEGNVLTF.

The rearrangement uses TRBV5-1 and TRBJ2-6; TRBD1 matches at 7 bases. The germline gives CDR1 SGHRS, CDR2 YFSETQ. The CDR3 loop spans 17 amino acids. V was clipped by 5 bases and J by 1 base; unmatched bases: 9. CDR3 sequence: CASSADRARSGANVLTF. CDR3 nucleotides: TGCGCCAGCAGTGCTGACAGGGCCCGTTCTGGGGCCAACGTCCTGACTTTC.

This clone was observed once. Other DNA sequences in this sample translate to the same CDR3. The chain joins TRBV6-5 to TRBJ1-5; D gene uncertain. Per the germline V gene, CDR1 is MNHEY and CDR2 is SVGAGI. V was trimmed by 2 bases and J by 6 bases, leaving 8 bases between them. The CDR3 has 13 amino acids. The CDR3 coding sequence is TGTGCCAGCAGTTACCGGGGAGGTCAGCCCCAGCATTTT. Residues: CASSYRGGQPQHF.

The chain is built from TRBV6-5 and TRBJ1-2; a weak D match, TRBD1 (6 bases). This CDR3 has 13 residues. From germline, CDR1 is MNHEY and CDR2 SVGAGI. Between the trimmed V and J ends, which lost 6 bases and 4 bases, there was a span of 12 bases. The CDR3 loop reads CASSRSTGYGYTF. The CDR3 DNA reads TGTGCCAGCAGCCGCTCGACAGGCTATGGCTACACCTTC.

The chain combines TRBV20-1 with TRBJ1-1; D uncertain. V was cut by 3 bases and J by 8 bases, with 10 bases left in between. Germline V gene sequence: CDR1 DFQATT, CDR2 SNEGSKA (reference sequence). CDR3 length: 11 residues. CDR3 sequence reads: CSASDQVEAFF. CDR3 sequence (DNA): TGCAGTGCTAGTGATCAGGTGGAAGCTTTCTTT.

Points on this clone: Other DNA sequences in this specimen translate into the identical CDR3. The V gene is TRBV29-1, the J gene TRBJ1-1; TRBD1 agrees at 7 bases. This CDR3 region has 13 residues. V dropped 3 bases and J dropped 0; count of bases not matched to a gene: 1. The germline V gene encodes CDR1 SQVTM and CDR2 ANQGSEA. The CDR3 region has the DNA TGCAGCGTTGAGAGGGGGCTGAACACTGAAGCTTTCTTT. Translation gives CSVERGLNTEAFF.

The CDR3 DNA follows: TGTGCCAGCAGCGACGGATACAATGAGCAGTTCTTC. The encoded protein is CASSDGYNEQFF. The chain couples TRBV6-5 to TRBJ2-1; D unclear. The CDR3 has 12 residues. Trimming took 6 bases from V and 4 from J, leaving 7 bases between them. Germline CDR1 MNHEY, CDR2 SVGAGI.

The V gene is TRBV5-6, the J gene TRBJ1-2, with D perhaps matching TRBD1 (5 bases). Looked up from germline, CDR1 is SGHDT and CDR2 is YYEEEE. The CDR3 is made up of 14 amino acids. V shed 3 bases and J shed 4 bases, with 13 bases lying between them. This CDR3 reads CASSSGPRTYGYTF. CDR3 bases: TGTGCCAGCAGCTCGGGACCTAGGACCTATGGCTACACCTTC.

This chain joins TRBV11-3 and TRBJ2-3; D uncertain. The CDR3 extends over 13 amino acids. Germline V gene sequence: CDR1 SGHNT, CDR2 YENEEA. With 1 base removed from V and 1 base from J, the gap between germline ends came to 3 bases. This CDR3 reads CASSLVRTDTQYF. CDR3 bases: TGTGCCAGCAGCTTAGTGCGCACAGATACGCAGTATTTT. Combining the CDR3 with reference TRBV11-3 and TRBJ2-3 gives the whole variable domain EAGVVQSPRYKIIEKKQPVAFWCNPISGHNTLYWYLQNLGQGPELLIRYENEEAVDDSQLPKDRFSAERLKGVDSTLKIQPAELGDSAVYLCASSLVRTDTQYFGPGTRLTVL.

The genes are TRBV7-2 and TRBJ2-4; weak D call: TRBD1 (5 bases). The CDR3 runs to 14 residues. Germline CDR1 reads SGHTA; CDR2 reads FQGNSA. The V end was cut by 5 bases, the J end by 6 bases, with 14 bases between. The CDR3 sequence: CASSLNRLTNIQYF. The DNA of the CDR3 is TGTGCCAGCAGCCTTAACAGGTTAACAAACATTCAGTACTTC.

As for this clone: Other DNA variants within this sample encode the same CDR3. The chain employs TRBV29-1 and TRBJ2-3; 7 bases map to TRBD1. The J segment lost 0 bases and the V segment lost 6 bases, leaving 3 bases of the junction unmatched. Germline loops: CDR1 SQVTM, CDR2 ANQGSEA. The CDR3 contains 13 residues. CDR3 sequence (DNA): TGCAGCGTAAGGGGGCGAAGCACAGATACGCAGTATTTT. Translating it yields CSVRGRSTDTQYF.